This T cell receptor beta chain was identified during a study of T cell repertoires in cytomegalovirus infection. Across the study: CMV infection and matching HLA type were both indicated by public TCR beta signatures. Study-wide findings and caveats: The ex vivo response was dominated by HLA-C-restricted CMV-specific TCR beta clonotypes.

TCRdb ran MiXCR on the reads and lists one entry per CDR3 protein. The table records roughly 920,000 distinct CDR3 sequences, around a third of them present only once. Germline values: CDR1 DFQATT, CDR2 SNEGSKA (reference sequence). This CDR3 has 15 residues. Trimming stripped 0 bases from V and 4 bases from J, with 13 bases between. On this clonotype: The antigen is not known.

The chain uses TRBV20-1 and TRBJ2-1; the D gene is possibly TRBD1 (6 bases). The source was cultured CD8+ T cells from PBMCs, collected from culture after CMV antigen stimulation. This clonotype originated in a human donor in good health (CMV status not recorded). Some clones in this sample may be carry-over from other donors' samples. In nucleotides, the CDR3 is TGCAGTGCTAGAGATATGACAGGCGAATACAATGAGCAGTTCTTC. It codes for CSARDMTGEYNEQFF.